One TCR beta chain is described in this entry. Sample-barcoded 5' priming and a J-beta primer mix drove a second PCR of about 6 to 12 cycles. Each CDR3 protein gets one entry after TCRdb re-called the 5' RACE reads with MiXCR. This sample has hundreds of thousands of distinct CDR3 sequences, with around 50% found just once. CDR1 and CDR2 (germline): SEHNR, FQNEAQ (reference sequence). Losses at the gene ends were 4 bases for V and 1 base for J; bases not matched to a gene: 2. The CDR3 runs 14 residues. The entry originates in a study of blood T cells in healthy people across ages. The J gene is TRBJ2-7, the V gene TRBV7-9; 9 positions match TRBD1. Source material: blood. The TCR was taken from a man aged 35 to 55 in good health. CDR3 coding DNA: TGTGCCAGCAGCTGGGGGACAGGGTCCTACGAGCAGTACTTC. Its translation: CASSWGTGSYEQYF.